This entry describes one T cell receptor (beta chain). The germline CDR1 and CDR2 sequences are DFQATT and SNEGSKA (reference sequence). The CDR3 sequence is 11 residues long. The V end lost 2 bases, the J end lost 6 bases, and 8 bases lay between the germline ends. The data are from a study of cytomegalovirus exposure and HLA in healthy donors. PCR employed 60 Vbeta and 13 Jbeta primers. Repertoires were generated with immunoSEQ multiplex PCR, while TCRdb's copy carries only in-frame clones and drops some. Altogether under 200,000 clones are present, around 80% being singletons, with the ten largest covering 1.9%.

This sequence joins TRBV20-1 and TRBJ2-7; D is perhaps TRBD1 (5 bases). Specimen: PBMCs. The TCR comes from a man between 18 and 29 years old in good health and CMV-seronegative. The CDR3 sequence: CSARQGFEQYF. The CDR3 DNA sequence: TGCAGTGCTAGACAGGGCTTCGAGCAGTACTTC.